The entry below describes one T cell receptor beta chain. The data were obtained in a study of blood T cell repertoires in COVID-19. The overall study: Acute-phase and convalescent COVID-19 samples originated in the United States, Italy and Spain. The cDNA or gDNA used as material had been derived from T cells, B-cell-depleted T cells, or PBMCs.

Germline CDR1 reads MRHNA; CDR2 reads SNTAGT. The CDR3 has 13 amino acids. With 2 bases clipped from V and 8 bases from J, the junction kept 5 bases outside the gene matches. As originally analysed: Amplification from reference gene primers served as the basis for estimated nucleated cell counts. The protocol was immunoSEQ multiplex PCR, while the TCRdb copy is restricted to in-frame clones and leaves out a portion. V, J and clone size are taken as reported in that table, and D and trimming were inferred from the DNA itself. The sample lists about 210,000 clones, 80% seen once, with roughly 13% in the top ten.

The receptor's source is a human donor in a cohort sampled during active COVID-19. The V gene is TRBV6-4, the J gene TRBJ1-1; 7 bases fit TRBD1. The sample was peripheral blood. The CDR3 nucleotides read TGTGCCAGCAGTGACCGCGACAGGGAAGAAGCTTTCTTT. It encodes CASSDRDREEAFF.